The clone carrying this TCR beta chain showed up just a few times. Its antigen remains unidentified. The V gene's germline CDR1 is MNHEY and CDR2 SMNVEV (reference sequence). The CDR3 sequence is 14 residues long. Trimming pared 6 bases from V and 5 bases from J, leaving 13 bases between. This specimen belongs to a study of beta chain features in type 1 diabetes. General study results and limits: Across patients, naive, central memory and Treg TCRB repertoires exhibited apparently greater similarity than was observed across healthy donors. PCR might preferentially amplify shorter templates, equally in patients and controls. Cells that show high TCR expression could be over-represented by cDNA sequencing. VDJ junctions from type 1 diabetes patients carried fewer insertions and larger deletions. For Type 1 diabetes patients, all four CD4+ subsets carried TCRB CDR3s that were moderately but significantly shorter.

Sequencing targeted expressed TCRB transcripts, as all isolated RNA had been reverse transcribed. Sequencing was performed with immunoSEQ multiplex PCR; in TCRdb, only in-frame clones are kept and a portion is missing. The repertoire holds more than 300,000 clones, about 12% seen once, with about 0.01% in the top ten. V is TRBV27 and J is TRBJ1-4, with D tentatively TRBD1 (5 bases). This clonotype was sampled from a young woman with type 1 diabetes. The sample comprised naive CD4+ T cells from blood. The CDR3: CASRPGGKNEKLFF. The CDR3 DNA sequence: TGTGCCAGCAGACCGGGGGGAAAAAATGAAAAACTGTTTTTT.